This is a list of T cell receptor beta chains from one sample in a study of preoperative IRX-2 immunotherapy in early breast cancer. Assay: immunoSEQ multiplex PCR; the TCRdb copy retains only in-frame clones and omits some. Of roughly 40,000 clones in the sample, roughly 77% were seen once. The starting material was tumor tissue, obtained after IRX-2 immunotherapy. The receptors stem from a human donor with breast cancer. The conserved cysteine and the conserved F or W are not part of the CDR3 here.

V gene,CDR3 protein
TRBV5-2,ASKRDRGVAGELF
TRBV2,ASSAGDYGYT
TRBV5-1,ASSLVSRAYEQY
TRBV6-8,ASSLAGGRSSYEQY
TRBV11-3,ASSLEGTVYEQY
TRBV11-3,ASTQLGLAGGQETQY
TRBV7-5,ASSLGVGSGNTIY
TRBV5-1,ASSFWWGADTQY
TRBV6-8,ASSALRGEQY
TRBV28,ASSLQQKSGLNEQF
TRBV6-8,ATRQGLAGNTIY
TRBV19,ASSADSGSDTQY
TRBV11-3,ASSPFWDHAYNEQF
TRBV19,ASSMAHDLAHEQY
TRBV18,ASSLTDGGYGYT
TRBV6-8,ASSPSGSSSYNEQF
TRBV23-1,ASSQTPSNSNQPQH
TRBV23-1,ASSYGLAGEGEQF
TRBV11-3,ASSRGQGGPTGELF
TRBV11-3,ASSLARGGQGDTQY
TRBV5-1,ASSLAGAQSDTQY
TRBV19,ASSIQGWGYGYT
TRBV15,ATSSPGGQGMYEQY
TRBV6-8,ASSYSFGGTGELF
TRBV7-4,ASSFGLGETQY
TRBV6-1,AISEGSFQETQY
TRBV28,ASREWASNQPQH
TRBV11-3,ASSSTDGNQPQH
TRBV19,ASRADRATNEKLF
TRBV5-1,ASSYREWSTDTQY
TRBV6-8,ASSYPGLAGGIGETQY
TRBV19,ASLPGQGANTGELF
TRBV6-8,ASSRRAGTADSGANVLT
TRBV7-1,ASSFDQVGQPQH
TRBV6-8,ASSPDRHQHPGYLDSPLH
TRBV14,ASSQDVQVAGRTYEQY
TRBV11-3,ASSLGQGNSPLH
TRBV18,ASSTGVRGLSGNTIY
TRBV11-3,ASSLGQDWGTQY
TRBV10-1,ASGGNSYEQY
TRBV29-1,SVTDSNYGYT
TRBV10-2,ASGTVSYGYT
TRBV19,ASSIRGEQF
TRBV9,ASNDRGMGGYT
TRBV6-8,ASSYEGRRTDTQY
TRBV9,ASSRDGSGNEQF
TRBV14,ASSPLGALNYEQY
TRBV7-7,ASSLGDTLNYNEQF
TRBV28,ASSLSEREGSYEQY
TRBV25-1,ASSERTGDGGEQY
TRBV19,ASSIDGTSGRNEQY
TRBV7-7,ASRKNQGAREKLF